One sample yielded the 20 T cell receptor beta chains listed below, sequenced in a study of CD8 T cells in Susac syndrome. Random hexamers primed reverse transcription of about 0.5 to 1 ug RNA. TCRdb called the immunoSEQ multiplex PCR reads again in MiXCR, with one record for every CDR3 protein. The sample yields around 170,000 distinct CDR3 sequences, about 96% seen once. The sequencing sample was made of CD4+ T cells from PBMCs. Every receptor here comes from a human donor with Susac syndrome.

This sequence joins TRBV5-8 and TRBJ1-4, with D uncertain. The CDR3 is 14 residues long. V was trimmed by 7 bases and J by 6 bases, leaving 16 bases between them. Germline V gene data show CDR1 as SGHTS and CDR2 as YDEGEE. Here the CDR3 reads CASSTGPGDEKLFF. CDR3 coding DNA: TGTGCCAGCTCTACCGGCCCCGGGGATGAAAAACTGTTTTTT.

The chain carries TRBV18 and TRBJ2-7; the match to TRBD1 covers 10 bases. Unmatched junction bases numbered 6, after V lost 2 bases and J lost 2 bases. The germline V gene has CDR1 KGHSH and CDR2 LQKENI. This CDR3 contains 16 residues. The CDR3 spells CASSPIIGTGAYEQYF. As DNA, the CDR3 is TGTGCCAGCTCACCAATTATCGGGACAGGGGCCTACGAGCAGTACTTC.

The V and J genes are TRBV9 and TRBJ2-3, with D possibly being TRBD2 (6 bases). The CDR3 has 16 residues. Germline assignment: CDR1 SGDLS and CDR2 YYNGEE. V was shortened by 3 bases and J by 5 bases, with 19 bases between the two germline ends. The CDR3 coding sequence is TGTGCCAGCAGCGAGAGAGGTTCTAGCGCAAGAGATACGCAGTATTTT. Its protein is CASSERGSSARDTQYF.

This sequence joins TRBV12-3 or TRBV12-4 and TRBJ1-5; no clear D gene. The V end lost 5 bases, the J end lost 4 bases, and 12 bases lay between the germline ends. The CDR3 has 14 residues. The CDR3 region has the DNA TGTGCCAGCAGTCCGCGTGATATTAATCAGCCCCAGCATTTT. Its translation is CASSPRDINQPQHF.

This clonotype has a single count. The chain joins TRBV10-3 to TRBJ2-7; a weak D match, TRBD2 (6 bases). The V and J ends lost 8 bases and 7 bases respectively, with 18 bases between them. The CDR3 sequence is 13 residues long. Germline V lookup: CDR1 ENHRY, CDR2 SYGVKD. The CDR3 spells CAIAGTSPFEQYF. CDR3 DNA: TGTGCCATCGCCGGGACTTCCCCTTTTGAGCAGTACTTC.

The J gene is TRBJ2-1, the V gene TRBV28, with 8 bases matching TRBD2. Unmatched junction bases numbered 4, after V lost 11 bases and J lost 4 bases. This CDR3 contains 12 residues. The V gene's germline CDR1 is MDHEN and CDR2 SYDVKM. Here the CDR3 DNA reads TGTGCCCTCGGGGGGGGGTACAATGAGCAGTTCTTC. It encodes CALGGGYNEQFF.

This chain uses TRBV29-1 with TRBJ1-1; the D is unclear. The CDR3 is 12 residues long. Germline-derived CDR1 and CDR2 are SQVTM and ANQGSEA. V lost 6 bases and J 0 bases, leaving 8 bases between the germline ends. CDR3 DNA sequence: TGCAGCGTAGGTTGGCTGAACACTGAAGCTTTCTTT. Encoded protein: CSVGWLNTEAFF.

The rearrangement links TRBV5-1 to TRBJ2-7; D is undetermined. This CDR3 is 16 amino acids long. Germline V gene data show CDR1 as SGHRS and CDR2 as YFSETQ. The ends were cut back, 3 bases at V and 2 bases at J, with 18 bases in the middle. CDR3 sequence: CASSSRPNHYTYEQYF. DNA for the CDR3: TGCGCCAGCAGCTCCAGACCGAACCATTATACCTACGAGCAGTACTTC.

This chain uses TRBV6-5 with TRBJ2-5, with TRBD2 as a possible D gene (6 bases). V was shortened by 0 bases and J by 3 bases, with 8 bases between the two germline ends. Germline CDR1 reads MNHEY; CDR2 reads SVGAGI. The CDR3 is 14 residues long. The CDR3 DNA is TGTGCCAGCAGTTACTCCGGCGGGGAAGAGACCCAGTACTTC. This codes for CASSYSGGEETQYF.

CDR3 sequence (DNA): TGTGCCAGCTCACCGGCCCACCAAAAGGAGACCCAGTACTTC. Translated, it gives CASSPAHQKETQYF. The J gene is TRBJ2-5, the V gene TRBV18, with D unclear. Germline CDR1 KGHSH, CDR2 LQKENI. The CDR3 is 14 residues long. Deletions cut 3 bases from V and 5 bases from J, with 13 bases between.

V is TRBV15 and J is TRBJ2-3; D is undetermined. The V gene lost 0 bases and the J gene lost 3 bases, with 4 bases spanning the gap. Germline assignment: CDR1 LNHNV and CDR2 YYDKDF (reference sequence). The CDR3 loop spans 13 amino acids. The CDR3 region is CATSRDLTDTQYF. The CDR3 DNA reads TGTGCCACCAGCAGAGATCTAACAGATACGCAGTATTTT.

The chain joins TRBV29-1 to TRBJ2-1; no definite D call. Germline V gives CDR1 SQVTM, CDR2 ANQGSEA. Trimming left V 4 bases short and J 0 bases short, with 7 bases between. The CDR3 spans 13 residues. CDR3 DNA sequence: TGCAGCGTTGGCAGCAGCTCCTACAATGAGCAGTTCTTC. This encodes CSVGSSSYNEQFF.

This rearrangement joins TRBV6-2 or TRBV6-3 to TRBJ2-7, with no clear D. The V gene's germline CDR1 is MNHEY and CDR2 SVGEGT. This CDR3 region has 13 residues. Trimming took 6 bases from V and 0 from J, leaving 9 bases between them. CDR3 residues: CASSLSTSYEQYV. In DNA form, the CDR3 reads TGTGCCAGCAGCTTATCGACCTCCTACGAGCAGTACGTC.

V gene TRBV2 combines with J gene TRBJ2-5; tentatively, D is TRBD2 (5 bases). The germline V and J ends were trimmed by 5 bases and 3 bases, with 10 bases remaining between them. Germline V gene sequence: CDR1 SNHLY, CDR2 FYNNEI. The CDR3 contains 13 residues. CDR3 in amino acids: CASSTGLKETQYF. The CDR3 nucleotides read TGTGCCAGCAGTACCGGACTGAAAGAGACCCAGTACTTC.

V is TRBV4-2 and J is TRBJ2-3; 13 bases line up with TRBD2. Looked up from germline, CDR1 is LGHNA and CDR2 is YNFKEQ. The CDR3 totals 18 residues. J gave up 0 bases and V 4 bases, and 7 bases lay outside the gene matches. The CDR3, as DNA: TGTGCCAGCAGCCCTACGGGACTAGCGGGGACTAGCACAGATACGCAGTATTTT. It encodes CASSPTGLAGTSTDTQYF.

The V gene is TRBV2, the J gene TRBJ2-1; maybe TRBD2 (6 bases). CDR1 is SNHLY and CDR2 is FYNNEI in the germline V gene. V lost 9 bases and J lost 7, with 16 bases in between. This CDR3 is 13 amino acids long. The CDR3 DNA reads as TGTGCCAGTCTCCGGGACTCCCAGAATGAGCAGTTCTTC. As protein: CASLRDSQNEQFF.

The CDR3 sequence is CSAGDRGAEAFF. The CDR3 nucleotides are TGCAGCGCAGGGGACAGGGGCGCCGAAGCTTTCTTT. V usage is TRBV29-1 and J usage is TRBJ1-1, with 10 bases fitting TRBD1. This CDR3 contains 12 residues. Germline CDR1 and CDR2: SQVTM and ANQGSEA. The trim removed 7 bases at V and 8 bases at J, leaving 7 bases unmatched.

The chain employs TRBV2 and TRBJ2-7; D gene unclear. The CDR3 extends over 13 amino acids. CDR1 is SNHLY and CDR2 is FYNNEI in the germline V gene. V lost 4 bases to trimming and J lost 5 bases, with 12 bases between them. As DNA, the CDR3 is TGTGCCAGCAGTGTCCCGGGTCGGGACGAGCAGTACTTC. Its translation: CASSVPGRDEQYF.

The J gene is TRBJ2-7, the V gene TRBV29-1; the D gene is possibly TRBD2 (6 bases). Germline CDR1 SQVTM, CDR2 ANQGSEA. V was pared by 0 bases and J by 7 bases, with 16 bases between. The length of the CDR3 is 14 residues. The CDR3 loop reads CSVEDGTRREEQYF. In nucleotides, the CDR3 is TGCAGCGTTGAAGATGGAACACGACGGGAGGAGCAGTACTTC.

The rearrangement links TRBV3-1 to TRBJ1-1; D call uncertain. V dropped 0 bases and J dropped 5 bases, with 7 bases sitting between them. The CDR3 is 13 residues long. The germline V gene encodes CDR1 LGHDT and CDR2 YNNKEL (reference sequence). CDR3 nucleotides: TGTGCCAGCAGCCAAGAGGCCGGGACTGAAGCTTTCTTT. Translation gives CASSQEAGTEAFF.